What follows are 27 T cell receptor beta chains derived from one specimen sequenced in a study of blood T cell repertoires in COVID-19. This table comes from immunoSEQ multiplex PCR, and its TCRdb copy is limited to in-frame clones, with some not included. The table records approximately 69,000 clones, roughly 80% of them present only once. Input material: peripheral blood. The source of these receptors is a man in his forties or fifties with COVID-19, enrolled during active disease.

The chain joins TRBV5-5 to TRBJ1-2; possible D gene TRBD1, 6 bases. CDR1 is SGHKS and CDR2 is YYEKEE in the germline V gene (reference sequence). The V end was cut by 2 bases, the J end by 4 bases, with 18 bases between. The CDR3 loop spans 16 amino acids. Here the CDR3 reads CASSFGQPGEGYGYTF. The CDR3 DNA reads TGTGCCAGCAGCTTCGGACAGCCCGGGGAGGGCTATGGCTACACCTTC.

The genes are TRBV2 and TRBJ2-5; the match to TRBD2 covers 15 bases. Germline V gene lookup returns CDR1 SNHLY and CDR2 FYNNEI. J was trimmed by 4 bases and V by 3 bases; bases with no gene match: 15. The CDR3 is 20 residues long. In nucleotides, the CDR3 is TGTGCCAGCAGTGATCGCCCCTTGGGACTAGCGGGGGGAGGAGGAGAGACCCAGTACTTC. This codes for CASSDRPLGLAGGGGETQYF.

In its sample, this clone was seen once. The rearrangement links TRBV27 to TRBJ2-2; 9 nucleotides agree with TRBD2. The CDR3 has 14 residues. Germline V gene sequence: CDR1 MNHEY, CDR2 SMNVEV (reference sequence). The junction had 3 bases not matched to a gene; V was cut back by 6 bases and J by 4 bases. The CDR3 nucleotides are TGTGCCAGCAGGAGCGGGGGGTCCACCGGGGAGCTGTTTTTT. Its translation: CASRSGGSTGELFF.

This chain connects TRBV19 to TRBJ1-4; 7 nucleotides line up with TRBD1. The CDR3 runs 18 residues. Germline CDR1 LNHDA, CDR2 SQIVND (reference sequence). The ends lost 4 bases at V and 0 bases at J; junction bases unmatched: 11. The CDR3 is CASSRTGTAHATNEKLFF. The CDR3 DNA follows: TGTGCCAGTAGTAGAACTGGGACAGCACATGCAACTAATGAAAAACTGTTTTTT.

The genes are TRBV3-1 (or the pseudogene TRBV3-2) and TRBJ1-1; D is perhaps TRBD1 (5 bases). Germline V gene sequence: CDR1 LGHDT, CDR2 YNNKEL (reference sequence). V was cut by 4 bases and J by 0 bases, with 12 bases left in between. CDR3 length: 15 amino acids. CDR3: CASSLAGGLNTEAFF. As DNA, the CDR3 is TGTGCCAGCAGCCTTGCGGGGGGTCTGAACACTGAAGCTTTCTTT.

The chain combines TRBV7-9 with TRBJ1-6, with TRBD1 matching 9 bases. CDR1 SEHNR and CDR2 FQNEAQ come from the germline V gene (reference sequence). V lost 7 bases to trimming and J lost 9 bases; unmatched junction nucleotides: 13. The CDR3 is 16 amino acids. The CDR3 loop is CASTPRGGQGISPLHF. The CDR3 coding sequence is TGTGCCAGCACCCCAAGAGGGGGACAGGGAATTTCACCCCTCCACTTT.

This clone was counted once. V and J are TRBV5-5 and TRBJ2-7; 9 positions match TRBD1. The V gene's germline CDR1 is SGHKS and CDR2 YYEKEE (reference sequence). The CDR3 consists of 14 residues. The ends lost 4 bases at V and 3 bases at J; junction bases unmatched: 5. The CDR3 DNA sequence: TGTGCCAGCAGCCGAAGGACAGGGGACTACGAGCAGTACTTC. This sequence encodes CASSRRTGDYEQYF. Based on the CDR3 plus reference TRBV5-5 and TRBJ2-7, the full variable domain is DAGVTQSPTHLIKTRGQQVTLRCSPISGHKSVSWYQQVLGQGPQFIFQYYEKEERGRGNFPDRFSARQFPNYSSELNVNALLLGDSALYLCASSRRTGDYEQYFGPGTRLTVT.

V and J are TRBV18 and TRBJ2-2, with TRBD1 as a possible D gene (5 bases). The CDR3 runs 14 residues. V was cut by 6 bases and J by 2 bases, with 10 bases left in between. The germline V gene encodes CDR1 KGHSH and CDR2 LQKENI. CDR3 residues: CASSGQGNTGELFF. CDR3 DNA: TGTGCCAGCTCCGGGCAGGGAAACACCGGGGAGCTGTTTTTT.

The chain couples TRBV9 to TRBJ2-7; TRBD2 matches 8 bases. The CDR3 is 17 residues long. The trim removed 3 bases at V and 3 bases at J, leaving 14 bases unmatched. Looked up from germline, CDR1 is SGDLS and CDR2 is YYNGEE. Written as DNA, the CDR3 is TGTGCCAGCAGCGCCTCAACCGGGACTAGTTGGGTCTACGAGCAGTACTTC. Translating it yields CASSASTGTSWVYEQYF.

This clone came up once. The chain employs TRBV9 and TRBJ2-1; D perhaps matches TRBD2 (5 bases). The V end was cut by 4 bases, the J end by 4 bases, with 18 bases between. CDR3 length: 16 residues. In germline, CDR1 is SGDLS, CDR2 YYNGEE. The CDR3: CASSSRTGSGYNEQFF. The CDR3 DNA sequence: TGTGCCAGCAGCTCCCGGACTGGCTCTGGTTACAATGAGCAGTTCTTC.

This clone showed up just once. The chain couples TRBV5-6 to TRBJ2-4; weak D call: TRBD2 (5 bases). V dropped 0 bases and J dropped 0 bases, with 13 bases sitting between them. This CDR3 has 17 amino acids. CDR1 and CDR2 from the germline V gene are SGHDT and YYEEEE. CDR3 in DNA: TGTGCCAGCAGCTTGGCCGAAAGCGGTCTAGCCAAAAACATTCAGTACTTC. Amino acid sequence: CASSLAESGLAKNIQYF.

J is TRBJ1-1 and V is TRBV5-1; a possible D gene is TRBD1 (5 bases). The length of the CDR3 is 14 residues. In germline, CDR1 is SGHRS, CDR2 YFSETQ. Trimming removed 0 bases from V and 5 bases from J, with 11 bases in between. CDR3 in amino acids: CASSLVTQGTEAFF. The DNA for the CDR3 is TGCGCCAGCAGCTTGGTAACCCAGGGTACTGAAGCTTTCTTT.

This chain links TRBV3-1 (or the pseudogene TRBV3-2) with TRBJ2-1, with 15 bases matching TRBD2. The CDR3 runs to 16 residues. J was trimmed by 7 bases and V by 4 bases; bases with no gene match: 5. CDR1 and CDR2 from the germline V gene are LGHDT and YNNKEL (reference sequence). The CDR3 loop is CASSPGLAGGLNEQFF. DNA of the CDR3: TGTGCCAGCAGCCCCGGACTAGCGGGGGGGCTAAATGAGCAGTTCTTC.

The gene calls are TRBV13 and TRBJ2-3, with 9 bases lining up with TRBD2. V lost 5 bases, J lost 4 bases, and 13 bases stayed unmatched. Germline values: CDR1 PRHDT, CDR2 FYEKMQ (reference sequence). CDR3 size: 17 residues. CDR3 sequence (DNA): TGTGCCAGCAGCCCCCCAAGTGCGGGGGGGCCCCCAGATACGCAGTATTTT. This sequence encodes CASSPPSAGGPPDTQYF.

This chain connects TRBV5-1 to TRBJ1-6; 9 positions match TRBD1. This CDR3 is 14 amino acids long. Germline V gene lookup returns CDR1 SGHRS and CDR2 YFSETQ. V lost 4 bases and J lost 7; bases outside the gene matches: 3. The CDR3 nucleotides read TGCGCCAGCAGCCCAGGACAGGGGAATTCACCCCTCCACTTT. This codes for CASSPGQGNSPLHF.

This sequence joins TRBV3-1 (or the pseudogene TRBV3-2) and TRBJ2-5; D remains ambiguous. CDR3 length: 14 amino acids. V gave up 1 base and J gave up 5 bases, with 11 bases separating them. Germline V gives CDR1 LGHDT, CDR2 YNNKEL (reference sequence). Written as DNA, the CDR3 is TGTGCCAGCAGCCAAGTGGCTTCGAAGGAGACCCAGTACTTC. Translation gives CASSQVASKETQYF.

The rearrangement joins TRBV19 to TRBJ1-3; 9 nucleotides align to TRBD1. CDR3 size: 15 residues. Germline assignment: CDR1 LNHDA and CDR2 SQIVND (reference sequence). The V and J ends lost 7 bases and 3 bases, in that order; junction bases with no gene match: 7. In DNA form, the CDR3 reads TGTGCCAGTATGCCGGGACAGGGCTTTGGAAACACCATATATTTT. This translates into CASMPGQGFGNTIYF.

This clone has a single count. Other DNA sequences in the sample encode the same CDR3. V gene TRBV7-3 combines with J gene TRBJ2-1; 12 bases are a match to TRBD2. V lost 5 bases and J lost 10; bases outside the gene matches: 6. Per germline, CDR1 SGHTA and CDR2 FQGTGA. This CDR3 spans 14 amino acids. CDR3 sequence (DNA): TGTGCCAGCAGCCCTAGCGGGGGGGCCAGAGAGCAGTTCTTC. Translating gives CASSPSGGAREQFF.

This rearrangement joins TRBV5-1 to TRBJ1-1; 8 bases line up with TRBD1. Germline CDR1 reads SGHRS; CDR2 reads YFSETQ. CDR3 length equals 14 residues. Trimming at V came to 4 bases and at J to 4 bases, leaving 6 bases not matched to a gene. The CDR3 sequence is CASSIGQGFTEAFF. The CDR3 region has the DNA TGCGCCAGCAGCATCGGACAGGGCTTCACTGAAGCTTTCTTT.

The chain carries TRBV29-1 and TRBJ2-5, with 12 bases that match TRBD2. Germline assignment: CDR1 SQVTM and CDR2 ANQGSEA. The CDR3 totals 13 residues. CDR3 in amino acids: CTGLAGPQETQYF. CDR3 coding DNA: TGCACCGGACTAGCGGGGCCCCAAGAGACCCAGTACTTC.

The V call is TRBV14, the J call TRBJ1-2; TRBD1 agrees at 7 bases. Trimming cost V 1 base and J 5 bases; bases outside gene matches: 7. The CDR3 is 15 residues long. Germline V CDR1 and CDR2: SGHDN, FVKESK. The CDR3 sequence is CASSQVLGQAYGYTF. The DNA of the CDR3 is TGTGCCAGCAGCCAAGTACTAGGACAGGCTTATGGCTACACCTTC. The whole variable domain, remainder taken from reference TRBV14 and TRBJ1-2, is EAGVTQFPSHSVIEKGQTVTLRCDPISGHDNLYWYRRVMGKEIKFLLHFVKESKQDESGMPNNRFLAERTGGTYSTLKVQPAELEDSGVYFCASSQVLGQAYGYTFGSGTRLTVV.

This clone has a handful of counts. V is TRBV7-9 and J is TRBJ2-7, with a tentative D call TRBD1 (6 bases). Trimming took off 3 bases at V and 6 bases at J, with 18 bases between the two ends. The CDR3 is 15 amino acids. Per germline, CDR1 SEHNR and CDR2 FQNEAQ (reference sequence). The CDR3 DNA follows: TGTGCCAGCAGCTTGAGGGACAAAAGCAGCATCGAGCAGTACTTC. Protein sequence: CASSLRDKSSIEQYF.

The rearrangement uses TRBV4-3 and TRBJ1-2; TRBD1 aligns across 10 bases. J lost 8 bases, V lost 0 bases, and 9 bases had no gene match. The germline V gene has CDR1 LGHNA and CDR2 YSLEER. This CDR3 region has 16 residues. The CDR3 coding sequence is TGCGCCAGCAGCCAAGATTTAGGGGACAGGGGAGGCGGCTACACCTTC. It specifies CASSQDLGDRGGGYTF.

The V and J genes are TRBV6-5 and TRBJ2-3; TRBD2 matches 7 bases. The CDR3 extends over 15 amino acids. Losses at the gene ends were 8 bases for V and 1 base for J; bases not matched to a gene: 9. Germline values: CDR1 MNHEY, CDR2 SVGAGI. CDR3 amino acids: CASRDGAGGTDTQYF. The DNA for the CDR3 is TGTGCCAGCCGCGATGGGGCGGGGGGCACAGATACGCAGTATTTT.

This chain uses TRBV13 with TRBJ2-7; 8 bases fit TRBD1. The V and J ends lost 6 bases and 7 bases, in that order; junction bases with no gene match: 11. The CDR3 length is 14 residues. The germline CDR1 and CDR2 sequences are PRHDT and FYEKMQ (reference sequence). The CDR3 loop reads CASSSRDRLMEQYF. The CDR3 nucleotides read TGTGCCAGCAGTTCCCGGGACAGGTTAATGGAGCAGTACTTC.

For this clone: At one of its ends the junction is not consistent with the germline gene, which may arise from a read error. V and J are TRBV5-4 and TRBJ2-7; TRBD2 aligns across 7 bases. Per germline, CDR1 SGHNT and CDR2 YYREEE (reference sequence). There are 13 residues in the CDR3. The CDR3 DNA is TGTGCCAGCCGCTTTTCGGGGGGCTACGAGCAGTACTTC. This codes for CASRFSGGYEQYF.

The chain uses TRBV19 and TRBJ2-7; TRBD1 aligns across 8 bases. J gave up 2 bases and V 5 bases, and 2 bases lay outside the gene matches. CDR1 and CDR2 (germline): LNHDA, SQIVND (reference sequence). This CDR3 spans 13 amino acids. The CDR3 is CASSGQGTYEQYF. CDR3 in DNA: TGTGCCAGTAGTGGACAGGGAACCTACGAGCAGTACTTC.